The entry below gives a single TCR beta chain sequence along with its context. The antigen is not known. The data were taken from a study of OX40 agonist ivuxolimab in advanced cancers. The junction had 5 bases not matched to a gene; V was cut back by 4 bases and J by 4 bases. Germline CDR1 reads MDHEN; CDR2 reads SYDVKM. The CDR3 sequence is 15 residues long. Sequencing was performed with immunoSEQ multiplex PCR; in TCRdb, only in-frame clones are kept and a portion is missing. The sample has roughly 67,000 clones, roughly 86% seen once. General study results and limits: At doses 0.1 to 3.0 mg/kg, CD4+ and CD8+ clones expanded.

The sample was CD4+ or CD8+ T cells sorted from blood, taken in a trial of the OX40 agonist ivuxolimab. The chain combines TRBV28 with TRBJ1-3, with TRBD1 identical over 9 bases. This clonotype originated in an adult with an advanced solid tumor such as melanoma, head and neck, liver or kidney cancer. The DNA of the CDR3 is TGTGCCAGCAGTTCACCGACAGGGGGAGGAAACACCATATATTTT. Its protein is CASSSPTGGGNTIYF. The full variable domain, completed using reference TRBV28 and TRBJ1-3, is DVKVTQSSRYLVKRTGEKVFLECVQDMDHENMFWYRQDPGLGLRLIYFSYDVKMKEKGDIPEGYSVSREKKERFSLILESASTNQTSMYLCASSSPTGGGNTIYFGEGSWLTVV.